This T cell receptor beta chain appears in the sequencing data of a study of T-cell memory formation after mild COVID-19. Study-level findings and limits: Pre-infection memory showed some responding clones, and this suggested that cross-reactive memory joined.

TCRdb re-called the 5' RACE reads with MiXCR, one entry per CDR3 protein. The sample yields about 430,000 distinct CDR3 sequences, around 17% seen once. Notes on this clonotype: Antigen: not known.

Source material: PBMCs or a T cell subset sorted from them (not recorded which). The origin of this receptor is a man younger than 35 who had mild COVID-19 (a few samples of this study predate the infection). Cell type and time point are not known.

Here the CDR3 DNA reads TGCGCCAGCAGCGGAATACCGGGGCGCGATACGCAGTATTTT. Translating it yields CASSGIPGRDTQYF. V and J are TRBV5-1 and TRBJ2-3; the D gene could be TRBD1 or TRBD2 (5 bases each). The V end was cut by 4 bases, the J end by 6 bases, with 15 bases between. Germline V gene data show CDR1 as SGHRS and CDR2 as YFSETQ. The CDR3 has 14 residues. Together with reference TRBV5-1 and TRBJ2-3, the CDR3 gives the full variable domain: KAGVTQTPRYLIKTRGQQVTLSCSPISGHRSVSWYQQTPGQGLQFLFEYFSETQRNKGNFPGRFSGRQFSNSRSEMNVSTLELGDSALYLCASSGIPGRDTQYFGPGTRLTVL.